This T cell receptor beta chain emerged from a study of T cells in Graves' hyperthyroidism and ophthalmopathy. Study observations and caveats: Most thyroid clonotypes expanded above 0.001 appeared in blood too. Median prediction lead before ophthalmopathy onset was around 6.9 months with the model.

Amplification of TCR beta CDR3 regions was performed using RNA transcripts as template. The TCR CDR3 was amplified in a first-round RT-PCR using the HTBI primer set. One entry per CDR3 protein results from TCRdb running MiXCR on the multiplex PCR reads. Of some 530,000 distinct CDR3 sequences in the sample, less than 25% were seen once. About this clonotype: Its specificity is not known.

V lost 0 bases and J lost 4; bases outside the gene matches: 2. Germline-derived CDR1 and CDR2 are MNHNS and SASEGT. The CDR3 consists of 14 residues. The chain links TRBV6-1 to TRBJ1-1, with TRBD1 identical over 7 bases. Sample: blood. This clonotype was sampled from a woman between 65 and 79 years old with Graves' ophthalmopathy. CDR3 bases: TGTGCCAGCAGTGAAGCGAGGGACAGCACTGAAGCTTTCTTT. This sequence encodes CASSEARDSTEAFF.